At least ten counts were recorded for the clone carrying this T cell receptor (beta chain). Trimming stripped 5 bases from V and 1 base from J, with 8 bases between. Per the germline V gene, CDR1 is DFQATT and CDR2 is SNEGSKA (reference sequence). The CDR3 totals 12 residues. The data derive from a study of read filtering for tumor transcriptome and immune sequencing. Molecular barcoded adaptors covering alpha/delta and beta/gamma chains were used on around 370 ng RNA. TCRdb reprocessed the reads with MiXCR, giving one entry per CDR3 protein. The data hold fewer than 90,000 distinct CDR3 sequences, with 9% to 15% observed a single time. Sampling of bone marrow took place during active disease in every patient.

The chain uses TRBV20-1 and TRBJ1-1, with D unresolved. Material: a population of CD138-negative cells sorted from bone marrow. This sequence was found in a donor aged 40 or over with multiple myeloma. The CDR3 is CSALQPNTEAFF. The CDR3 nucleotides are TGCAGTGCTCTGCAACCGAACACTGAAGCTTTCTTT.